This T cell receptor (beta chain) was sequenced during a study of blood T cell repertoires in COVID-19. Study-level background: The study drew acute and convalescent COVID-19 samples from the United States, Italy and Spain.

The protocol was immunoSEQ multiplex PCR, while the TCRdb copy is restricted to in-frame clones and leaves out a portion. This table holds tens of thousands of clones, roughly 90% found once. In germline, CDR1 is MDHEN, CDR2 SYDVKM. The CDR3 has 13 amino acids. V gave up 7 bases and J gave up 8 bases; unmatched junction bases: 8. This clone was seen a single time. V is TRBV28 and J is TRBJ1-2; 9 bases match TRBD1. The TCR comes from a man aged 45-65 years with acute or convalescent COVID-19. The sequencing sample was made of peripheral blood. As DNA, the CDR3 is TGTGCCAGCACCCTGACAGGGGGTGGGGGCTACACCTTC. Its protein product is CASTLTGGGGYTF.